The rows below give T cell receptor beta chains drawn from one sample of a study of T-cell reconstitution after alpha-beta-depleted transplantation in children. MiXCR was run by TCRdb on the PCR reads, yielding one entry per CDR3 protein. The data show some 240,000 distinct CDR3 sequences, 9.7% seen once. Sequenced material: PBMCs from the stem cell graft donor, taken from the stem cell graft. These receptors were taken from a human donor who donated a stem cell graft to a child with SCID. CDR3s include the opening cysteine and the closing phenylalanine or tryptophan. The order of the fields is D gene, J gene, clone size, V gene, CDR3 DNA, CDR3 protein. D genes are given only for firm matches. The size field is filled for only some rows; it gives once, few, many or a size class.

d_call: TRBD1
j_call: TRBJ2-3
clone_size: many
v_call: TRBV10-1
cdr3_nt: TGCGCCAGCAGTGAGGGGACAGGTACTCGCACAGATACGCAGTATTTT
cdr3_aa: CASSEGTGTRTDTQYF

d_call: .
j_call: TRBJ1-6
clone_size: many
v_call: TRBV5-1
cdr3_nt: TGCGCCAGCAGCTTGTGGGGACCAAGTAATTCACCCCTCCACTTT
cdr3_aa: CASSLWGPSNSPLHF

d_call: .
j_call: TRBJ2-7
clone_size: many
v_call: TRBV7-2
cdr3_nt: TGTGCCAGCAGCTTAAACAGGGTGCGAGAGCAGTACTTC
cdr3_aa: CASSLNRVREQYF

d_call: .
j_call: TRBJ2-1
clone_size: many
v_call: TRBV29-1
cdr3_nt: TGCAGCGTTGCTAATCGGGGAAATGAGCAGTTCTTC
cdr3_aa: CSVANRGNEQFF

d_call: TRBD1
j_call: TRBJ2-7
clone_size: .
v_call: TRBV20-1
cdr3_nt: TGCAGTGCTAGACCCGGACAGGGTCTTCCCGAGCAGTACTTC
cdr3_aa: CSARPGQGLPEQYF

d_call: .
j_call: TRBJ2-1
clone_size: many
v_call: TRBV6-2/TRBV6-3
cdr3_nt: TGTGCCAGCAGTTTAGTTTTTGGGTTCACTGGTGAGCAGTTCTTC
cdr3_aa: CASSLVFGFTGEQFF

d_call: .
j_call: TRBJ2-1
clone_size: many
v_call: TRBV20-1
cdr3_nt: TGCAGTGCTAGAGGACCAAACCCTCCCAATGAGCAGTTCTTC
cdr3_aa: CSARGPNPPNEQFF

d_call: .
j_call: TRBJ1-1
clone_size: many
v_call: TRBV29-1
cdr3_nt: TGCAGCGTCAGTGACAGGTCTAACACTGAAGCTTTCTTT
cdr3_aa: CSVSDRSNTEAFF

d_call: .
j_call: TRBJ2-3
clone_size: many
v_call: TRBV29-1
cdr3_nt: TGCAGCGTTGAAGGTGGGGGCAGGCCCACAGATACGCAGTATTTT
cdr3_aa: CSVEGGGRPTDTQYF

d_call: .
j_call: TRBJ2-4
clone_size: many
v_call: TRBV20-1
cdr3_nt: TGTAGTGCTAGGGGCTCCCCGGGGGTGGAAAACATTCAGTACTTC
cdr3_aa: CSARGSPGVENIQYF

d_call: TRBD1
j_call: TRBJ1-2
clone_size: many
v_call: TRBV12-3/TRBV12-4
cdr3_nt: TGTGCCAGCAGTCGACAACAGGGGGACTATGGCTACACCTTC
cdr3_aa: CASSRQQGDYGYTF

d_call: .
j_call: TRBJ2-1
clone_size: many
v_call: TRBV29-1
cdr3_nt: TGCAGCGTTGAAGAGCCGAGACCCTCCTACAATGAGCAGTTCTTC
cdr3_aa: CSVEEPRPSYNEQFF

d_call: .
j_call: TRBJ2-5
clone_size: many
v_call: TRBV5-1
cdr3_nt: TGCGCCAGCAGAAACAGCCCTCAAGAGACCCAGTACTTC
cdr3_aa: CASRNSPQETQYF

d_call: .
j_call: TRBJ2-2
clone_size: many
v_call: TRBV5-1
cdr3_nt: TGCGCCAGCAGCTTGGCTCCGGGCAGGGACACCGGGGAGCTGTTTTTT
cdr3_aa: CASSLAPGRDTGELFF

d_call: .
j_call: TRBJ1-2
clone_size: many
v_call: TRBV29-1
cdr3_nt: TGCAGCGTTATCTGGGACCGGGGAGATGGCTACACCTTC
cdr3_aa: CSVIWDRGDGYTF

d_call: .
j_call: TRBJ1-1
clone_size: .
v_call: TRBV29-1
cdr3_nt: TGCAGCGTTGAAGCTCAGCGGTGGGCGCTCACTGAAGCTTTCTTT
cdr3_aa: CSVEAQRWALTEAFF

d_call: TRBD1
j_call: TRBJ1-5
clone_size: many
v_call: TRBV7-2
cdr3_nt: TGTGCCAGCAGCAGATTCGGGACAGGGTGGAGCAATCAGCCCCAGCATTTT
cdr3_aa: CASSRFGTGWSNQPQHF

d_call: TRBD2
j_call: TRBJ2-1
clone_size: many
v_call: TRBV12-3/TRBV12-4
cdr3_nt: TGTGCCAGCAGCCCCAGCGGGGGGAGGGTCTATGAGCAGTTCTTC
cdr3_aa: CASSPSGGRVYEQFF

d_call: .
j_call: TRBJ2-3
clone_size: many
v_call: TRBV6-5
cdr3_nt: TGTGCCAGCAGCCGCTCCGGGACTCCCTTAAGCACAGATACGCAGTATTTT
cdr3_aa: CASSRSGTPLSTDTQYF

d_call: .
j_call: TRBJ1-2
clone_size: many
v_call: TRBV3-1
cdr3_nt: TGTGCCAGCAGCCTGACCCGGAATGGCTACACCTTC
cdr3_aa: CASSLTRNGYTF

d_call: TRBD1
j_call: TRBJ1-1
clone_size: many
v_call: TRBV4-2
cdr3_nt: TGTGCCAGCAGCCAAGATTACAGGGGGCGCGGCACTGAAGCTTTCTTT
cdr3_aa: CASSQDYRGRGTEAFF

d_call: TRBD2
j_call: TRBJ2-7
clone_size: many
v_call: TRBV29-1
cdr3_nt: TGCAGCGTTGATCGGGGGGGGTCGCACTACGAGCAGTACTTC
cdr3_aa: CSVDRGGSHYEQYF

d_call: .
j_call: TRBJ1-2
clone_size: many
v_call: TRBV30
cdr3_nt: TGTGCCTGGACCGAGGCCGGGCAGTACACCTTC
cdr3_aa: CAWTEAGQYTF

d_call: TRBD2
j_call: TRBJ2-2
clone_size: many
v_call: TRBV11-1
cdr3_nt: TGTGCCAGCAGCCCTCGACTAGCGGGGGGCACGAACACCGGGGAGCTGTTTTTT
cdr3_aa: CASSPRLAGGTNTGELFF

d_call: .
j_call: TRBJ2-1
clone_size: few
v_call: TRBV7-9
cdr3_nt: TGTGCCAGCAGCTTAGTGACGGACCGGTTCTTC
cdr3_aa: CASSLVTDRFF

d_call: .
j_call: TRBJ1-5
clone_size: many
v_call: TRBV15
cdr3_nt: TGTGCCACCAGCAGGGCCCCGGGTACAGGCTCCCAGCCCCAGCATTTT
cdr3_aa: CATSRAPGTGSQPQHF

d_call: TRBD1
j_call: TRBJ2-7
clone_size: many
v_call: TRBV5-1
cdr3_nt: TGCGCCAGCAGCTTCCCGGGACAGACCTACGAGCAGTACTTC
cdr3_aa: CASSFPGQTYEQYF

d_call: .
j_call: TRBJ1-1
clone_size: many
v_call: TRBV7-2
cdr3_nt: TGTGCCAGCGGGACAAAAATGAACACTGAAGCTTTCTTT
cdr3_aa: CASGTKMNTEAFF

d_call: .
j_call: TRBJ2-5
clone_size: many
v_call: TRBV20-1
cdr3_nt: TGCAGTGCTAGAGGAGCATTACAGGCCCAAGAGACCCAGTACTTC
cdr3_aa: CSARGALQAQETQYF

d_call: .
j_call: TRBJ2-7
clone_size: many
v_call: TRBV4-2
cdr3_nt: TGTGCCAGCAGCCAAGATGGGGGACTCGACTACGAGCAGTACTTC
cdr3_aa: CASSQDGGLDYEQYF

d_call: .
j_call: TRBJ2-1
clone_size: .
v_call: TRBV18
cdr3_nt: TGTGCCAGCTCACCACCCAGTGCCTCCTACAATGAGCAGTTCTTC
cdr3_aa: CASSPPSASYNEQFF

d_call: TRBD2
j_call: TRBJ2-3
clone_size: many
v_call: TRBV20-1
cdr3_nt: TGCAGTGCGGGCCGGGGGGGACACACAGATACGCAGTATTTT
cdr3_aa: CSAGRGGHTDTQYF

d_call: .
j_call: TRBJ1-1
clone_size: many
v_call: TRBV19
cdr3_nt: TGTGCCAGTAGTCCGGCCCCGGGGTACACTGAAGCTTTCTTT
cdr3_aa: CASSPAPGYTEAFF

d_call: TRBD2
j_call: TRBJ2-7
clone_size: many
v_call: TRBV18
cdr3_nt: TGTGCCAGCTCACCACCTTGGACTAGCGGGGATTACTCCTACGAGCAGTACTTC
cdr3_aa: CASSPPWTSGDYSYEQYF

d_call: TRBD2
j_call: TRBJ2-3
clone_size: many
v_call: TRBV5-1
cdr3_nt: TGCGCCAGCAGCCAAGGGACTAGCGGGGGGGCCGGCACAGATACGCAGTATTTT
cdr3_aa: CASSQGTSGGAGTDTQYF

d_call: .
j_call: TRBJ1-1
clone_size: few
v_call: TRBV5-5
cdr3_nt: TGTGCCAGCAGCTCGACAGTTATGAACACTGAAGCTTTCTTT
cdr3_aa: CASSSTVMNTEAFF

d_call: .
j_call: TRBJ2-6
clone_size: many
v_call: TRBV19
cdr3_nt: TGTGCCAGTAGTCTGGGCGCGGGGGCCAACGTCCTGACTTTC
cdr3_aa: CASSLGAGANVLTF

d_call: TRBD1
j_call: TRBJ2-7
clone_size: many
v_call: TRBV5-1
cdr3_nt: TGCGCCAGCAGCGGACAGGGGGCCTCGGGCGAGCAGTACTTC
cdr3_aa: CASSGQGASGEQYF

d_call: .
j_call: TRBJ2-1
clone_size: many
v_call: TRBV20-1
cdr3_nt: TGCAGTGCCATCAGGGGTGAGCAGTTCTTC
cdr3_aa: CSAIRGEQFF

d_call: TRBD1
j_call: TRBJ2-3
clone_size: once
v_call: TRBV7-2
cdr3_nt: TGTGCCAGCAGCATCGGACAGGCAGATACGCAGTATTTT
cdr3_aa: CASSIGQADTQYF

d_call: TRBD1
j_call: TRBJ2-1
clone_size: many
v_call: TRBV20-1
cdr3_nt: TGCAGTGCCACGAACCGGGGACAGGGCCACAATGAGCAGTTCTTC
cdr3_aa: CSATNRGQGHNEQFF

d_call: .
j_call: TRBJ2-7
clone_size: few
v_call: TRBV18
cdr3_nt: TGTGCCAGCTCACCACCGGGTCTCTCCGAGCAGTACTTC
cdr3_aa: CASSPPGLSEQYF

d_call: .
j_call: TRBJ1-1
clone_size: many
v_call: TRBV6-5
cdr3_nt: TGTGCCAGCAGTTACGATGATGGGAACACTGAAGCTTTCTTT
cdr3_aa: CASSYDDGNTEAFF

d_call: .
j_call: TRBJ2-3
clone_size: many
v_call: TRBV5-6
cdr3_nt: TGTGCCAGCAGCTTTTTCCGGGAGCGGCACACAGATACGCAGTATTTT
cdr3_aa: CASSFFRERHTDTQYF

d_call: TRBD1
j_call: TRBJ2-5
clone_size: many
v_call: TRBV29-1
cdr3_nt: TGCAGCGTTGAAGGGACAGGGGGCTTAGAGACCCAGTACTTC
cdr3_aa: CSVEGTGGLETQYF